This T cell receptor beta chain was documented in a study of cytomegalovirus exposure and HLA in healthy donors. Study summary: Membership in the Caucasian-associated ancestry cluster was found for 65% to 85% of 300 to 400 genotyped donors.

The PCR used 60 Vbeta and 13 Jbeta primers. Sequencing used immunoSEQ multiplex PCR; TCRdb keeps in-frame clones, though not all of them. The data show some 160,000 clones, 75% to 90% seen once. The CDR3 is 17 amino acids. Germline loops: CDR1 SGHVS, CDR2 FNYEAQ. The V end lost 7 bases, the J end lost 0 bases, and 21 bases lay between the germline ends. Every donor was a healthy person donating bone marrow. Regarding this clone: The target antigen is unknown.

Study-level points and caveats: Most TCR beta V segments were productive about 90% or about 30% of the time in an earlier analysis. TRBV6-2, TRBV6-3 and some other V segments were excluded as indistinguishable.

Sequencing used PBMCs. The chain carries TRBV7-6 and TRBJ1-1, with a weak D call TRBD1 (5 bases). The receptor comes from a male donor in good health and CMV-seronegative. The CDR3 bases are TGTGCCAGCACCCCGGGGGTGACCCCAGGTCTGAACACTGAAGCTTTCTTT. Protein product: CASTPGVTPGLNTEAFF.